Listed below are T cell receptor beta chains from one sample, sequenced in a study of CD8+ T cells in alopecia areata. The method was immunoSEQ multiplex PCR; TCRdb's version includes in-frame clones alone and lacks a portion of them. The repertoire holds roughly 46,000 clones, with around three fifths as singletons. This material consisted of CD8+ T cells sorted from blood, taken at week 4, from a patient treated with tofacitinib. Receptors originate from a human donor with alopecia areata. CDR3s include the opening cysteine and the closing phenylalanine or tryptophan. D genes are given only for firm matches. Expanded clones are given a class, and other clones once, few, many or no size at all.

>.|TRBJ1-2|.|TRBV2
CASSPGTQLYGYTF
TGTGCCAGCAGCCCAGGGACACAGCTCTATGGCTACACCTTC
>.|TRBJ2-1|TRBD2|TRBV5-1
CASSEGLAGASYNEQFF
TGCGCCAGCAGCGAGGGACTAGCGGGGGCATCCTACAATGAGCAGTTCTTC
>.|TRBJ1-2|.|TRBV4-3
CASSQDSRGSRGYTF
TGCGCCAGCAGCCAAGATTCCAGGGGAAGTCGTGGCTACACCTTC
>.|TRBJ2-3|.|TRBV29-1
CSVNPMGPGRRSLLASGQYF
TGCAGCGTCAACCCGATGGGGCCAGGAAGGAGGTCCCTCCTGGCTTCAGGGCAGTATTTT
>.|TRBJ2-3|TRBD1|TRBV29-1
CSVHRGTDTQYF
TGCAGCGTCCACAGGGGAACAGATACGCAGTATTTT
>.|TRBJ2-1|.|TRBV6-5
CASRNQRDEQFF
TGTGCCAGCAGAAACCAAAGGGATGAGCAGTTCTTC
>few|TRBJ1-1|.|TRBV29-1
CSVESNTEAFF
TGCAGCGTCGAGTCGAACACTGAAGCTTTCTTT
>.|TRBJ1-2|.|TRBV30
CAWSEGNYGYTF
TGTGCCTGGAGTGAGGGAAACTATGGCTACACCTTC
>few|TRBJ1-2|TRBD1|TRBV29-1
CSHSTGTGVGYGYTF
TGCAGCCACTCCACGGGGACAGGGGTCGGCTATGGCTACACCTTC
>few|TRBJ2-7|.|TRBV4-1
CASSQDNPGPYEQYF
TGCGCCAGCAGCCAAGATAACCCCGGCCCCTACGAGCAGTACTTC
>few|TRBJ2-7|.|TRBV29-1
CSVTSGLNYEQYF
TGCAGCGTTACCTCCGGACTGAACTACGAGCAGTACTTC
>few|TRBJ2-7|.|TRBV15
CATSRGGGQSYEQYF
TGTGCCACCAGCAGAGGGGGAGGACAGAGCTACGAGCAGTACTTC
>.|TRBJ2-7|.|TRBV9
CASSVGRGAYEQYF
TGTGCCAGCAGCGTGGGGCGCGGAGCCTACGAGCAGTACTTC
>few|TRBJ2-1|.|TRBV5-6
CASSLSGLGLDEQFF
TGTGCCAGCAGCTTGTCAGGACTGGGGTTGGATGAGCAGTTCTTC
>few|TRBJ2-2|.|TRBV7-8
CASSPLSPDSDLPDTGELFF
TGTGCCAGCAGCCCACTTTCCCCGGACAGTGACCTCCCGGACACCGGGGAGCTGTTTTTT
>.|TRBJ1-1|.|TRBV27
CASSKRGSDTEAFF
TGTGCCAGCAGCAAGAGGGGCAGTGACACTGAAGCTTTCTTT
>few|TRBJ2-1|.|TRBV4-3
CASSQDRASSYNEQFF
TGCGCCAGCAGCCAAGATAGGGCGAGCTCCTACAATGAGCAGTTCTTC
>.|TRBJ2-3|.|TRBV13
CASSLSAGGTDTQYF
TGTGCCAGCAGCTTATCCGCAGGGGGCACAGATACGCAGTATTTT
>.|TRBJ2-7|TRBD1|TRBV5-6
CASSLDRGYEQYF
TGTGCCAGCAGCTTGGACAGGGGCTACGAGCAGTACTTC
>.|TRBJ2-7|.|TRBV6-6
CASSPTASYEQYF
TGTGCCAGCAGTCCGACAGCCTCCTACGAGCAGTACTTC
>.|TRBJ1-4|TRBD1|TRBV7-9
CASSSGTGDEKLFF
TGTGCCAGCAGCTCCGGGACAGGTGACGAAAAACTGTTTTTT
>.|TRBJ2-7|.|TRBV29-1
CSVESDSYEQYF
TGCAGCGTTGAGTCGGACAGCTACGAGCAGTACTTC
>.|TRBJ2-4|TRBD1|TRBV30
CAWSEGGIRNIQYF
TGTGCCTGGAGTGAAGGGGGCATTCGGAACATTCAGTACTTC
>.|TRBJ2-1|.|TRBV13
CASSILIRDANYNEQFF
TGTGCCAGCAGCATATTAATTCGGGACGCGAACTACAATGAGCAGTTCTTC